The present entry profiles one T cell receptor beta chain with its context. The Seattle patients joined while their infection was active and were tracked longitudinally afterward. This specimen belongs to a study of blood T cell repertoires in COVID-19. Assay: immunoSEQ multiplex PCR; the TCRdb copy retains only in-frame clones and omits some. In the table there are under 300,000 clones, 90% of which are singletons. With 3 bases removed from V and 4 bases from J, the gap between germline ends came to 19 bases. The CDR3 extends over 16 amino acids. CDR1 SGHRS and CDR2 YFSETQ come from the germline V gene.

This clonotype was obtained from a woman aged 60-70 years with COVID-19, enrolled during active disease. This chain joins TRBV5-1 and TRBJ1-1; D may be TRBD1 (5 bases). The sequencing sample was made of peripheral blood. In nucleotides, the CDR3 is TGCGCCAGCAGCTCCCCGGGGGGAAAGAGGGGCACTGAAGCTTTCTTT. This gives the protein CASSSPGGKRGTEAFF.